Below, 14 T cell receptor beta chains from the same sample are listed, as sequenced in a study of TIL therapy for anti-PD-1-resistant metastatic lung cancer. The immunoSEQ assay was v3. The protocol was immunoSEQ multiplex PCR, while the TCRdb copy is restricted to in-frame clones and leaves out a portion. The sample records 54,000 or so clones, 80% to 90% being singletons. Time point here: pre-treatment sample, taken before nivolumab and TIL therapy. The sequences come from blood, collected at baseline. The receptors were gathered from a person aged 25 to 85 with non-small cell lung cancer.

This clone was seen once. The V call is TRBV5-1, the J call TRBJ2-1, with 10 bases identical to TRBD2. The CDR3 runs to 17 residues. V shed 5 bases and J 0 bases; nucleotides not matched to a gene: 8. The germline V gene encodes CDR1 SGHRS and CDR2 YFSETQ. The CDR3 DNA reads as TGCGCCAGCAGTCTTAGCGGGGGGCCAATCTCCTACAATGAGCAGTTCTTC. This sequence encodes CASSLSGGPISYNEQFF.

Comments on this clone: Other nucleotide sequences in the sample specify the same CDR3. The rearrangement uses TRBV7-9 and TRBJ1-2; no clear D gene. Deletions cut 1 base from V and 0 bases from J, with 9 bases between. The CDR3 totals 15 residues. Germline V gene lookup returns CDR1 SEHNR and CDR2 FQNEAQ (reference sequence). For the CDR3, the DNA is TGTGCCAGCAGCTTAGGGCAGGAGCCTAACTATGGCTACACCTTC. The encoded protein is CASSLGQEPNYGYTF.

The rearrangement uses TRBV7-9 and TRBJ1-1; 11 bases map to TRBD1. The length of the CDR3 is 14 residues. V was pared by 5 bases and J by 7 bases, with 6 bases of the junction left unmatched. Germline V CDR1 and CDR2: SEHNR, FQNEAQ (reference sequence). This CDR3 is CASSPGQGEGEAFF. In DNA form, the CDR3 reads TGTGCCAGCAGCCCGGGACAGGGGGAGGGTGAAGCTTTCTTT.

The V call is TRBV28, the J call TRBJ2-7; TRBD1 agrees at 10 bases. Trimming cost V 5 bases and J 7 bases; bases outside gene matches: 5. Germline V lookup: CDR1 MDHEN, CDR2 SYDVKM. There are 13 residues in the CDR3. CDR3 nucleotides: TGTGCCAGCAGTCCTGGACAGGGGGGTGAGCAGTACTTC. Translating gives CASSPGQGGEQYF.

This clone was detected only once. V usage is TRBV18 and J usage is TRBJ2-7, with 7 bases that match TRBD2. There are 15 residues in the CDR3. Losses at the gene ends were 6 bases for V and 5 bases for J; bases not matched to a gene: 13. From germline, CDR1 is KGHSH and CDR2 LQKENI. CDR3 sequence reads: CASSRDYDPSDEQYF. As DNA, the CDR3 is TGTGCCAGCTCTCGGGACTACGACCCCTCTGACGAGCAGTACTTC. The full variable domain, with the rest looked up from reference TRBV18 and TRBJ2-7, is NAGVMQNPRHLVRRRGQEARLRCSPMKGHSHVYWYRQLPEEGLKFMVYLQKENIIDESGMPKERFSAEFPKEGPSILRIQQVVRGDSAAYFCASSRDYDPSDEQYFGPGTRLTVT.

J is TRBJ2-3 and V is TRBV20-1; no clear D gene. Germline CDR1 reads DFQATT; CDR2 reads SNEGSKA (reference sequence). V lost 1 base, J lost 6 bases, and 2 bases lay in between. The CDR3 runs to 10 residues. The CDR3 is CSARADTQYF. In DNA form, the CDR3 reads TGCAGTGCTAGAGCGGATACGCAGTATTTT.

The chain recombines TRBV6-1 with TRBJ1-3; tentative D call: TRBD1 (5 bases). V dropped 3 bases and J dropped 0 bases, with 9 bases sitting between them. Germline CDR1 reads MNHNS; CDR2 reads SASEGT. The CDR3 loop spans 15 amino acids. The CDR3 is CASSEWGDSGNTIYF. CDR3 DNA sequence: TGTGCCAGCAGTGAGTGGGGCGACTCTGGAAACACCATATATTTT.

The CDR3 coding sequence is TGTGCCAGTAGTATAGAAGGTGGTAGCGGGAGTCCCTCTTACCCGCAGTATTTT. Its translation is CASSIEGGSGSPSYPQYF. J is TRBJ2-3 and V is TRBV19, with 9 bases aligning to TRBD2. CDR1 is LNHDA and CDR2 is SQIVND in the germline V gene (reference sequence). CDR3 length: 18 amino acids. V was clipped by 0 bases and J by 10 bases; unmatched bases: 17. Combining the CDR3 with reference TRBV19 and TRBJ2-3 gives the whole variable domain DGGITQSPKYLFRKEGQNVTLSCEQNLNHDAMYWYRQDPGQGLRLIYYSQIVNDFQKGDIAEGYSVSREKKESFPLTVTSAQKNPTAFYLCASSIEGGSGSPSYPQYFGPGTRLTVL.

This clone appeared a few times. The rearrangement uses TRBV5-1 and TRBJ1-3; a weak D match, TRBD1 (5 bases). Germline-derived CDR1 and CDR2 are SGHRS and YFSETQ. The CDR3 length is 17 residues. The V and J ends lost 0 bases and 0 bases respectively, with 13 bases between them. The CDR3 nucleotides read TGCGCCAGCAGCTTGGTGGCGGTCGGGACCTCTGGAAACACCATATATTTT. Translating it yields CASSLVAVGTSGNTIYF.

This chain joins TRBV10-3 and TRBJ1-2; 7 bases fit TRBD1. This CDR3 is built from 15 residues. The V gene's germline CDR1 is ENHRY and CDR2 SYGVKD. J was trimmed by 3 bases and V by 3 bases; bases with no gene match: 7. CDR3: CAISEPRQGDYGYTF. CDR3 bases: TGTGCCATCAGTGAACCCCGGCAGGGGGACTATGGCTACACCTTC.

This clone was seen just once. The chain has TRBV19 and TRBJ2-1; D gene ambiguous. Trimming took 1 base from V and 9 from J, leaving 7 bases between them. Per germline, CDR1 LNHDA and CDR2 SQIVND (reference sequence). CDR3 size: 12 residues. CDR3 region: CASSIVRSEQFF. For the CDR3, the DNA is TGTGCCAGTAGTATAGTCCGAAGTGAGCAGTTCTTC.

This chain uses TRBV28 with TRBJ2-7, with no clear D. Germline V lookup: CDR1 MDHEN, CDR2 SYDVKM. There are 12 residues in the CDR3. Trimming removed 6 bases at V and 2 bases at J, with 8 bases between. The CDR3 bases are TGTGCCAGCAGGGATCCAACCTACGAGCAGTACTTC. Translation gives CASRDPTYEQYF.

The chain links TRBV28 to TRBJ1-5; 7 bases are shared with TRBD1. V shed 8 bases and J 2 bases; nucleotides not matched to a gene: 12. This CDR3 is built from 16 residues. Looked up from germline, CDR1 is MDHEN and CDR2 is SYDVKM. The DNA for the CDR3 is TGTGCCAGCGGGTTGACAGGGAACTCTCGCAATCAGCCCCAGCATTTT. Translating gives CASGLTGNSRNQPQHF. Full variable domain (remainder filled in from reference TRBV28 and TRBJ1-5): DVKVTQSSRYLVKRTGEKVFLECVQDMDHENMFWYRQDPGLGLRLIYFSYDVKMKEKGDIPEGYSVSREKKERFSLILESASTNQTSMYLCASGLTGNSRNQPQHFGDGTRLSIL.

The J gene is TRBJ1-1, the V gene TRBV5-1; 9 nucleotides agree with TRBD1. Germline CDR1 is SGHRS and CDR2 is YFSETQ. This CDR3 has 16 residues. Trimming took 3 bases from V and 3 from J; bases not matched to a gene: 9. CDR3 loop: CASSYSTRQGDTEAFF. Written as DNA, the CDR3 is TGCGCCAGCAGCTACAGTACGCGACAGGGGGACACTGAAGCTTTCTTT.